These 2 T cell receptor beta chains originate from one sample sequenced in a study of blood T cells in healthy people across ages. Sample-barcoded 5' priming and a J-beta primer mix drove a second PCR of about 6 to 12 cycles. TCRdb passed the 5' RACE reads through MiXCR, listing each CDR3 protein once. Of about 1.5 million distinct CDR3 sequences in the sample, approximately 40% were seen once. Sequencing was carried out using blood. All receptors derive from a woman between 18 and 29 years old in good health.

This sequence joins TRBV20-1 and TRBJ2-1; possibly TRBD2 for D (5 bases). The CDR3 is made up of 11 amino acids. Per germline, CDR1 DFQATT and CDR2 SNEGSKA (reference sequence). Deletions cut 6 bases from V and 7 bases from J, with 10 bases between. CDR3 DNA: TGCAGTGCCGGGTCGGGGAATGAGCAGTTCTTC. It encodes CSAGSGNEQFF.

As DNA, the CDR3 is TGTGCCAGCAGTTACTTACCGGGCACAGATACGCAGTATTTT. It encodes CASSYLPGTDTQYF. This chain connects TRBV28 to TRBJ2-3; D is unclear. The germline V gene encodes CDR1 MDHEN and CDR2 SYDVKM. The CDR3 runs 14 residues. Trimming left V 4 bases short and J 1 base short, with 9 bases between.